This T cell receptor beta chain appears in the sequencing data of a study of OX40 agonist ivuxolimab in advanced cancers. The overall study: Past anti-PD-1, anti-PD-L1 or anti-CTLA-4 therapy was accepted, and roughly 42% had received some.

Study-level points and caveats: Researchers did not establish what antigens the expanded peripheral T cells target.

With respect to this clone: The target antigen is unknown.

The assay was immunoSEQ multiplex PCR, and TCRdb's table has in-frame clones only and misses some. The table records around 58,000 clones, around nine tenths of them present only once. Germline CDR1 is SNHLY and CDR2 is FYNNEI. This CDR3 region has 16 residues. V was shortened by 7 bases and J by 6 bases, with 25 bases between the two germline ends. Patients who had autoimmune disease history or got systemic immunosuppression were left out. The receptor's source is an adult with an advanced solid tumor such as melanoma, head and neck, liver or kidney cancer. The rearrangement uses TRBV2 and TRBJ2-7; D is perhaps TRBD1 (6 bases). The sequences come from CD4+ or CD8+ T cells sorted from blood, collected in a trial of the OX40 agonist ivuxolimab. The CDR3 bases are TGTGCCAGCACCGTCATGGGGGCGCAACTGGGTGGCGAGCAGTACTTC. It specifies CASTVMGAQLGGEQYF.